This T cell receptor (beta chain) emerged from a study of blood T cell repertoires in COVID-19. Some clones are missing from TCRdb's copy, which holds only in-frame ones; the method was immunoSEQ multiplex PCR. The sample records 150,000 to 200,000 clones, roughly 87% being singletons. J was trimmed by 4 bases and V by 6 bases; bases with no gene match: 4. The CDR3 sequence is 15 residues long. Germline assignment: CDR1 LNHDA and CDR2 SQIVND (reference sequence). This sequence joins TRBV19 and TRBJ2-3, with TRBD2 matching over 13 bases. The TCR was taken from a woman aged 70-85 years with acute or convalescent COVID-19. The sequencing input was peripheral blood. The CDR3 region is CASSLTSGGADTQYF. The CDR3 DNA follows: TGTGCCAGTAGCTTAACTAGCGGGGGGGCAGATACGCAGTATTTT. Using reference TRBV19 and TRBJ2-3 for the parts outside the CDR3, the full variable domain is DGGITQSPKYLFRKEGQNVTLSCEQNLNHDAMYWYRQDPGQGLRLIYYSQIVNDFQKGDIAEGYSVSREKKESFPLTVTSAQKNPTAFYLCASSLTSGGADTQYFGPGTRLTVL.